Here is one T cell receptor (beta chain) with its context. The antigen remains unidentified. Negative isolation was applied to CD8+ and CD4+ T cells, and FACS enrichment was applied to TEMRA cells. The sample belongs to a study of CD8 T cells in Susac syndrome. General study findings and limits: That the number of individuals in its TCR sequencing and HLA analysis was relatively small was acknowledged by the study.

Germline V lookup: CDR1 SGHRS, CDR2 YFSETQ. V lost 7 bases, J lost 7 bases, and 1 base stayed unmatched. The CDR3 contains 12 residues. RNA amounts of 0.5 to 1 ug underwent reverse transcription with random hexamers. The amplification used immunoSEQ multiplex PCR on TCR beta CDR3; it spanned 54 Vbeta and 13 Jbeta. MiXCR, applied by TCRdb to the immunoSEQ multiplex PCR reads, yields one record per CDR3 protein. The top ten clones hold 0.093% of a sample with some 100,000 distinct CDR3 sequences, approximately 93% of them seen once. What was sequenced was CD4+ T cells from PBMCs. The chain combines TRBV5-1 with TRBJ2-1; 11 bases fit TRBD1. This TCR was recovered from a human donor with multiple sclerosis. Here the CDR3 reads CASRDRGNEQFF. CDR3 nucleotides: TGCGCCAGCCGGGACAGGGGGAATGAGCAGTTCTTC.